This T cell receptor (beta chain) is drawn from a study of cytomegalovirus exposure and HLA in healthy donors. Overall study results and limits: Through in vitro validation, a few CMV-associated chains were shown to be specific for CMV antigens. In presence/absence analyses, roughly uniform sequencing depth across donors was assumed. In an earlier analysis, about 87% or about 30%: the productive usage of most TCR beta V segments.

The CDR3 length is 17 residues. Unmatched junction bases numbered 4, after V lost 4 bases and J lost 3 bases. Germline V gene lookup returns CDR1 SGHRS and CDR2 YFSETQ. It was with 60 Vbeta and 13 Jbeta primers that the PCR ran. Some clones are missing from TCRdb's copy, which holds only in-frame ones; the method was immunoSEQ multiplex PCR. The sample comprises fewer than 150,000 clones, about four fifths of which are singletons, and under 2.5% rests with the top ten. Comments on this clone: The antigen is undetermined.

The sample taken for sequencing was PBMCs. This sequence originates from a man aged 25-45 years in good health and CMV-seronegative. This sequence joins TRBV5-1 and TRBJ2-1; 16 bases agree with TRBD2. The CDR3 nucleotides are TGCGCCAGCAGCAAAGGGACTAGCGGGAGGGTCTACAATGAGCAGTTCTTC. Its translation: CASSKGTSGRVYNEQFF.